These 3 T cell receptor beta chains were all obtained from the same sample, sequenced in a study of cytomegalovirus exposure and HLA in healthy donors listed by TCRdb under 2017. Libraries were prepared through the immunoSEQ multiplex PCR assay. For the multiplex PCR, a mixture combining 60 forward primers for TCR Vbeta segments and 13 reverse primers for TCR Jbeta segments was used. Here the immuneACCESS table is served through TCRdb, limited to in-frame sequences with V and J called. Missing clones are a known gap in these copies; in checked studies unresolved V genes cover under half, and the rest lacks a known reason. The table for this sample lists about 200,000 clones. In total, the top ten clones hold 6.5% of the sample. The sequenced sample was PBMCs. The source of these receptors is a man aged 30 to 39 in good health and CMV-seronegative.

The chain employs TRBV28 and TRBJ1-3; no clear D. The CDR3 is 12 amino acids. Germline V gives CDR1 MDHEN, CDR2 SYDVKM. V dropped 5 bases and J dropped 8 bases, with 10 bases sitting between them. In DNA form, the CDR3 reads TGTGCCAGCAGTGTCCAACGGGACACCATATATTTT. As protein: CASSVQRDTIYF.

The genes are TRBV10-2 and TRBJ1-5, with 9 positions matching TRBD1. CDR3 length: 18 residues. CDR1 WSHSY and CDR2 SAAADI come from the germline V gene. With 7 bases clipped from V and 0 bases from J, the junction kept 13 bases outside the gene matches. The DNA for the CDR3 is TGCGCCAGCATTCCCGGTCCGGGACAGGGTTATAGCAATCAGCCCCAGCATTTT. This translates into CASIPGPGQGYSNQPQHF.

The gene calls are TRBV11-2 and TRBJ2-7; a weak D match, TRBD2 (5 bases). Deletions cut 1 base from V and 2 bases from J, with 12 bases between. The CDR3 is 15 residues long. CDR1 is SGHAT, CDR2 FQNNGV, per germline. The chain's CDR3 is CASSLVVGVTYEQYF. CDR3 sequence (DNA): TGTGCCAGCAGCTTAGTTGTGGGAGTGACCTACGAGCAGTACTTC.